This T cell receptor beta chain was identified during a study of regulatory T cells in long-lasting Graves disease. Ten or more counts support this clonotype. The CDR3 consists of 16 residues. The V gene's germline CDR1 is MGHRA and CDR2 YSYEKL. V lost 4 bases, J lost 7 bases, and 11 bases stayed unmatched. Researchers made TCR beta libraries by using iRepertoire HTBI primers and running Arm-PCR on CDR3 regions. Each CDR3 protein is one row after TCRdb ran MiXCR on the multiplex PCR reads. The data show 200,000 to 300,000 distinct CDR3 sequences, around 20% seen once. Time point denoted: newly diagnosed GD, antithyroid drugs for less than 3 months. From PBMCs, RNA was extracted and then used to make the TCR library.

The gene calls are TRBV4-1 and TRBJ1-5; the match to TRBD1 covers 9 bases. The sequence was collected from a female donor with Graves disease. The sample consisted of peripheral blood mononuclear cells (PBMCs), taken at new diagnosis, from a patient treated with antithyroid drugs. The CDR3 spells CASSPPGQGEGQPQHF. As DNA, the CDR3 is TGCGCCAGCAGCCCTCCGGGACAGGGAGAGGGGCAGCCCCAGCATTTT.